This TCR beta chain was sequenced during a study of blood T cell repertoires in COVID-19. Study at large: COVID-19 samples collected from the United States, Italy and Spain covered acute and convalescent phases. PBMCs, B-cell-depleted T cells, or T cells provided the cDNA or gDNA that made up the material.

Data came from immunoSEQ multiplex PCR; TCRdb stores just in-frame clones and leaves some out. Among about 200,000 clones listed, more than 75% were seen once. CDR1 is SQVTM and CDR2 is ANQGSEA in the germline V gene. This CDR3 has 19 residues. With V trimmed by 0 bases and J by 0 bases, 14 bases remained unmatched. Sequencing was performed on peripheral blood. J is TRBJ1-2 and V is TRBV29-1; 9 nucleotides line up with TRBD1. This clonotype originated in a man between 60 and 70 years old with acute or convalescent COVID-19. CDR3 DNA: TGCAGCGTTGAAGATGCCCGAGGGGACAGGGATCTTACTAACTATGGCTACACCTTC. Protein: CSVEDARGDRDLTNYGYTF. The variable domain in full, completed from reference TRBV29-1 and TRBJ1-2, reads SAVISQKPSRDICQRGTSLTIQCQVDSQVTMMFWYRQQPGQSLTLIATANQGSEATYESGFVIDKFPISRPNLTFSTLTVSNMSPEDSSIYLCSVEDARGDRDLTNYGYTFGSGTRLTVV.